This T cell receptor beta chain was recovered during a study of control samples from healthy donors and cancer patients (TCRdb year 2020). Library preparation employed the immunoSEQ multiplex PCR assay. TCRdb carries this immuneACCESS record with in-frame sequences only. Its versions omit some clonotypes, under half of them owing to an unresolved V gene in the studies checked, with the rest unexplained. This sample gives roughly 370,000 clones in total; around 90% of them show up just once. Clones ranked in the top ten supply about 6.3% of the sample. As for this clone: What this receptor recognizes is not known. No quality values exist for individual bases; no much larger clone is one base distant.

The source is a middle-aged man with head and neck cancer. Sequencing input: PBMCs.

This receptor has the CDR3 CASSVRGTSSTDTQYF. The DNA is TGTGCCAGCAGCGTAAGGGGGACTTCTAGCACAGATACGCAGTATTTT. The sequence joins TRBV9 to TRBJ2-3, with the D call tentatively TRBD1 or TRBD2, each fitting 6 bases. CDR1 SGDLS and CDR2 YYNGEE were looked up in the germline V gene. The V end loses 1 base and the J end loses 0 bases, and a stretch of 12 bases separates them. The CDR3, cysteine through phenylalanine, is 16 amino acids long. Only the CDR3 DNA is retained, 48 bases long and in frame from the first base.